The 18 T cell receptor beta chains below come from one sample, sequenced in a study of PD-L1 blockade in urothelial cancer. Assay: immunoSEQ multiplex PCR; the TCRdb copy retains only in-frame clones and omits some. The repertoire consists of tens of thousands of clones, with 70% to 90% occurring once and the leading ten covering approximately 2.9%. The sample consisted of PBMCs, taken around atezolizumab (anti-PD-L1) treatment. These TCRs come from a man aged 50 to 59 with urothelial cancer.

This clone was detected once. This rearrangement joins TRBV10-3 to TRBJ2-3; the D gene is possibly TRBD2 (5 bases). Germline lookup yields CDR1 ENHRY and CDR2 SYGVKD. The V and J ends lost 7 bases and 6 bases respectively, with 8 bases between them. The CDR3 consists of 11 residues. This CDR3 is CAIKDLDTQYF. The CDR3 DNA is TGTGCCATCAAGGACTTGGATACGCAGTATTTT.

V is TRBV9 and J is TRBJ1-1, with TRBD1 matching 7 bases. Unmatched junction bases numbered 13, after V lost 7 bases and J lost 4 bases. From germline, CDR1 is SGDLS and CDR2 YYNGEE. The length of the CDR3 is 15 residues. CDR3 in DNA: TGTGCCAGCGGGCCCGATCAATACAGGGGCACTGAAGCTTTCTTT. As protein: CASGPDQYRGTEAFF.

This clone was seen a few times. The chain couples TRBV2 to TRBJ1-4; 9 nucleotides align to TRBD1. Germline CDR1 and CDR2: SNHLY and FYNNEI. This CDR3 has 13 amino acids. The trim removed 10 bases at V and 7 bases at J, leaving 7 bases unmatched. This CDR3 is CATKRDRVEKLFF. The DNA for the CDR3 is TGTGCCACGAAACGGGACAGGGTTGAAAAACTGTTTTTT.

The V call is TRBV6-5, the J call TRBJ1-2, with a possible D match to TRBD1 (6 bases). V was pared by 5 bases and J by 5 bases, with 15 bases between. The CDR3 has 14 amino acids. In germline, CDR1 is MNHEY, CDR2 SVGAGI. This chain's CDR3 is CASSLLTGGYGYTF. The CDR3 DNA sequence: TGTGCCAGCAGTCTCTTGACAGGAGGATATGGCTACACCTTC.

The rearrangement links TRBV19 to TRBJ1-5; 8 nucleotides agree with TRBD1. The V gene's germline CDR1 is LNHDA and CDR2 SQIVND (reference sequence). The J segment lost 7 bases and the V segment lost 4 bases, leaving 9 bases of the junction unmatched. The CDR3 runs to 15 residues. The CDR3 loop reads CASSKRTGKSQPQHF. DNA of the CDR3: TGTGCCAGTAGTAAACGGACAGGGAAAAGCCAGCCCCAGCATTTT. The full variable domain, in which reference TRBV19 and TRBJ1-5 provide the parts outside the CDR3, is DGGITQSPKYLFRKEGQNVTLSCEQNLNHDAMYWYRQDPGQGLRLIYYSQIVNDFQKGDIAEGYSVSREKKESFPLTVTSAQKNPTAFYLCASSKRTGKSQPQHFGDGTRLSIL.

The V gene is TRBV30, the J gene TRBJ1-5, with 7 positions matching TRBD1. Germline trimming cut 0 bases from V and 2 bases from J; bases unmatched to any gene: 10. CDR3 length: 17 residues. From germline, CDR1 is GTSNPN and CDR2 SVGIG (reference sequence). The CDR3 DNA is TGTGCCTGGAGTGTAGACAGGGAATTGATCGGCAATCAGCCCCAGCATTTT. It encodes CAWSVDRELIGNQPQHF.

In its sample, this clone was seen a few times. The genes are TRBV5-6 and TRBJ2-2; the D gene is possibly TRBD1 (5 bases). V was shortened by 0 bases and J by 6 bases, with 9 bases between the two germline ends. The CDR3 length is 14 residues. Per the germline V gene, CDR1 is SGHDT and CDR2 is YYEEEE. The CDR3 coding sequence is TGTGCCAGCAGCTTGGACAGGATGTCCGGGGAGCTGTTTTTT. It encodes CASSLDRMSGELFF.

The rearrangement uses TRBV28 and TRBJ1-2, with D unresolved. V was shortened by 2 bases and J by 9 bases, with 13 bases between the two germline ends. Germline V gene sequence: CDR1 MDHEN, CDR2 SYDVKM. CDR3 length: 13 amino acids. The CDR3 sequence: CASSLNLSPRYTF. The CDR3, as DNA: TGTGCCAGCAGTTTAAATCTCTCCCCTCGCTACACCTTC.

Judged by abundance, this clone is medium-sized. CDR3 DNA sequence: TGTGCCAGTAGTGCTAGGCGATCAGGGGGCTTCACTGAAGCTTTCTTT. Amino acid sequence: CASSARRSGGFTEAFF. The chain uses TRBV19 and TRBJ1-1; 8 positions agree with TRBD1. The CDR3 has 16 residues. Germline V gene lookup returns CDR1 LNHDA and CDR2 SQIVND (reference sequence). The V segment lost 5 bases and the J segment 4 bases; nucleotides outside the gene matches: 12.

The chain employs TRBV13 and TRBJ2-5, with TRBD2 as a possible D gene (6 bases). Germline V gene sequence: CDR1 PRHDT, CDR2 FYEKMQ (reference sequence). Trimming removed 1 base at V and 5 bases at J, with 11 bases between. The CDR3 loop spans 14 amino acids. The CDR3 nucleotides read TGTGCCAGCAGCTTAGCGGGAGTACTGGAGACCCAGTACTTC. Amino acids: CASSLAGVLETQYF.

The rearrangement uses TRBV5-1 and TRBJ2-1; TRBD2 matches at 10 bases. This CDR3 has 15 amino acids. Germline CDR1 reads SGHRS; CDR2 reads YFSETQ. V lost 7 bases, J lost 3 bases, and 7 bases stayed unmatched. CDR3 DNA sequence: TGCGCCAGCGGAGACGGACTAGCGGACTACAATGAGCAGTTCTTC. It translates to CASGDGLADYNEQFF.

The chain has TRBV6-5 and TRBJ2-3; 8 bases agree with TRBD2. This CDR3 region has 14 residues. The trim removed 5 bases at V and 2 bases at J, leaving 3 bases unmatched. CDR1 and CDR2 (germline): MNHEY, SVGAGI. The chain's CDR3 is CASSQREPTDTQYF. In DNA form, the CDR3 reads TGTGCCAGCAGTCAGCGGGAGCCCACAGATACGCAGTATTTT.

This clone was counted between two and nine times. The V and J genes are TRBV7-8 and TRBJ1-2, with 9 nucleotides matching TRBD1. In germline, CDR1 is SGHVS, CDR2 FQNEAQ. The CDR3 has 14 residues. V lost 5 bases and J lost 4; bases outside the gene matches: 5. The CDR3 region is CASSQGTGSYGYTF. CDR3 nucleotide sequence: TGTGCCAGCAGCCAAGGGACAGGGAGCTATGGCTACACCTTC.

The rearrangement links TRBV5-1 to TRBJ2-7; D gene uncertain. This CDR3 contains 11 residues. Germline CDR1 is SGHRS and CDR2 is YFSETQ. Deletions cut 1 base from V and 5 bases from J, with 4 bases between. The CDR3 DNA follows: TGCGCCAGCAGCTTGTCAAACGAGCAGTACTTC. Protein sequence: CASSLSNEQYF.

The gene calls are TRBV9 and TRBJ1-5, with 8 nucleotides matching TRBD1. The CDR3 runs 16 residues. The ends lost 0 bases at V and 2 bases at J; junction bases unmatched: 4. Germline-derived CDR1 and CDR2 are SGDLS and YYNGEE. CDR3 in amino acids: CASSVDPDRGNQPQHF. CDR3 nucleotide sequence: TGTGCCAGCAGCGTAGACCCGGACAGGGGCAATCAGCCCCAGCATTTT.

This sequence joins TRBV5-1 and TRBJ2-2, with D possibly TRBD2 on 6 matching bases. The CDR3 contains 14 residues. Between the trimmed V and J ends, which lost 2 bases and 4 bases, there was a span of 9 bases. Germline values: CDR1 SGHRS, CDR2 YFSETQ. This CDR3 reads CASSFPSATGELFF. CDR3 in DNA: TGCGCCAGCAGCTTTCCTAGCGCCACCGGGGAGCTGTTTTTT.

This sequence joins TRBV9 and TRBJ2-7; maybe TRBD2 (6 bases). This CDR3 has 13 amino acids. The germline CDR1 and CDR2 sequences are SGDLS and YYNGEE. V lost 4 bases to trimming and J lost 6 bases, with 14 bases between them. This chain's CDR3 is CASSPTRGGEQYF. The CDR3 DNA sequence: TGTGCCAGCAGCCCGACTAGGGGAGGCGAGCAGTACTTC.

The chain uses TRBV6-8 and TRBJ1-5; the match to TRBD1 covers 9 bases. CDR3 size: 20 residues. V lost 6 bases and J lost 0; bases outside the gene matches: 18. The germline gives CDR1 MNHGY, CDR2 SAAAGT. The CDR3 loop reads CASRTLPKHRGQDSNQPQHF. DNA of the CDR3: TGTGCCAGCAGGACCCTTCCAAAACACAGGGGGCAGGATAGCAATCAGCCCCAGCATTTT.